The next 7 T cell receptor beta chains were all read from a single sample in a study of a mutant IDH1 vaccine in newly diagnosed glioma. These receptors are not linked to any known antigen. The protocol was immunoSEQ multiplex PCR, while the TCRdb copy is restricted to in-frame clones and leaves out a portion. The sample comprises approximately 60,000 clones, 87% of which are singletons, and around 1.5% rests with the top ten. The sample's time point: week 23, last vaccination. Vaccination comprised doses that each held 300 ug of mutant IDH1 20-mer peptide, plus topical imiquimod. The sequences come from PBMCs, collected from a glioma patient whose treatment included an IDH1 peptide vaccine. Receptors originate from a man between 40 and 49 years old with glioma.

CDR3 protein: CASSYSTGPGYGYTF. The CDR3, as DNA: TGTGCCAGTAGTTATTCGACAGGGCCGGGCTATGGCTACACCTTC. The chain employs TRBV19 and TRBJ1-2; TRBD1 aligns across 7 bases. CDR1 is LNHDA, CDR2 SQIVND, per germline (reference sequence). The CDR3 covers 15 residues. The V segment lost 5 bases and the J segment 4 bases; nucleotides outside the gene matches: 10.

V gene TRBV13 combines with J gene TRBJ2-3; 13 nucleotides align to TRBD2. The V segment lost 4 bases and the J segment 6 bases; nucleotides outside the gene matches: 10. This CDR3 has 17 residues. Germline-derived CDR1 and CDR2 are PRHDT and FYEKMQ (reference sequence). CDR3 region: CASSSATGTSGMDTQYF. The DNA for the CDR3 is TGTGCCAGCAGCTCGGCCACCGGGACTAGCGGGATGGATACGCAGTATTTT.

This clone was observed once. V gene TRBV7-8 combines with J gene TRBJ2-3; 10 bases line up with TRBD1. The trim removed 5 bases at V and 4 bases at J, leaving 9 bases unmatched. Germline V gives CDR1 SGHVS, CDR2 FQNEAQ. The CDR3 is 16 amino acids. In DNA form, the CDR3 reads TGTGCCAGCAGCCTACTCGGGACAGGGGTATCAGATACGCAGTATTTT. The encoded protein is CASSLLGTGVSDTQYF.

The chain employs TRBV4-2 and TRBJ1-4, with TRBD1 identical over 10 bases. Germline V lookup: CDR1 LGHNA, CDR2 YNFKEQ. The CDR3 spans 16 residues. V shed 4 bases, J shed 7 bases, and the junction held 9 bases outside the gene matches. CDR3 sequence reads: CASSPPGQGGSEKLFF. The CDR3 DNA sequence: TGTGCCAGCAGCCCACCCGGACAGGGGGGGAGTGAAAAACTGTTTTTT.

The rearrangement joins TRBV29-1 to TRBJ2-1, with 14 nucleotides matching TRBD2. The CDR3 length is 15 residues. Germline lookup yields CDR1 SQVTM and CDR2 ANQGSEA. Trimming removed 1 base from V and 12 bases from J; junction bases left unmatched: 8. The CDR3 protein is CSVEAGTSGGSRQFF. DNA of the CDR3: TGCAGCGTTGAAGCGGGGACTAGCGGGGGTTCTAGGCAGTTCTTC.

The chain recombines TRBV6-5 with TRBJ2-7, with 8 positions matching TRBD1. The V gene's germline CDR1 is MNHEY and CDR2 SVGAGI. The CDR3 extends over 14 amino acids. Unmatched junction bases numbered 8, after V lost 6 bases and J lost 4 bases. The CDR3 coding sequence is TGTGCCAGCAGCGACCGGGACAGGAGATACGAGCAGTACTTC. It encodes CASSDRDRRYEQYF.

The rearrangement links TRBV27 to TRBJ2-7; perhaps TRBD1 as D (6 bases). V gave up 3 bases and J gave up 6 bases, with 12 bases separating them. Germline loops: CDR1 MNHEY, CDR2 SMNVEV (reference sequence). The CDR3 has 13 residues. This CDR3 is CASSFSGAGEQYF. CDR3 in DNA: TGTGCCAGCAGTTTCTCAGGGGCGGGCGAGCAGTACTTC.